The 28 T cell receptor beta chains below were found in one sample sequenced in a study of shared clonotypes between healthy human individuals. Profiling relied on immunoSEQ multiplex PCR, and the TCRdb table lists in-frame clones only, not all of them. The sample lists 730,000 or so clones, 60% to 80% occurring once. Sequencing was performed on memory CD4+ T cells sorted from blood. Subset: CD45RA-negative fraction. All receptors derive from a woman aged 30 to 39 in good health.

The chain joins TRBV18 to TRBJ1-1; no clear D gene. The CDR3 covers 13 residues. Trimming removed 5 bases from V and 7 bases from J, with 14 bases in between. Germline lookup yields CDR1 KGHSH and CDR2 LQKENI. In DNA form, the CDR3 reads TGTGCCAGCTCAACAAACCTCCGTGGTGAAGCTTTCTTT. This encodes CASSTNLRGEAFF.

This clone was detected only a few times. The CDR3 DNA follows: TGCGCCAGCAGCTTGGGACTAAAGAACACCGGGGAGCTGTTTTTT. Its protein product is CASSLGLKNTGELFF. The rearrangement links TRBV5-1 to TRBJ2-2, with D perhaps matching TRBD2 (5 bases). The V gene lost 0 bases and the J gene lost 1 base, with 7 bases spanning the gap. In germline, CDR1 is SGHRS, CDR2 YFSETQ. The CDR3 has 15 residues.

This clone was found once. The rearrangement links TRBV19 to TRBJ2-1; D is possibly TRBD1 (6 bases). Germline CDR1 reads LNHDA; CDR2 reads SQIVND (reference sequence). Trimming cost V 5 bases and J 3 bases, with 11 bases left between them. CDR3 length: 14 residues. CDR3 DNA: TGTGCCAGTAGTTCAAGGACAGTCTACAATGAGCAGTTCTTC. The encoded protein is CASSSRTVYNEQFF.

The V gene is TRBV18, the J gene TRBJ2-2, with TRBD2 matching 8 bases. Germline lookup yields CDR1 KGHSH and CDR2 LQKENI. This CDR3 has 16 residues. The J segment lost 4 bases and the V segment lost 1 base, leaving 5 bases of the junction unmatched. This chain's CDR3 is CASSPQGAGATGELFF. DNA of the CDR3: TGTGCCAGCTCACCACAGGGAGCGGGGGCCACCGGGGAGCTGTTTTTT.

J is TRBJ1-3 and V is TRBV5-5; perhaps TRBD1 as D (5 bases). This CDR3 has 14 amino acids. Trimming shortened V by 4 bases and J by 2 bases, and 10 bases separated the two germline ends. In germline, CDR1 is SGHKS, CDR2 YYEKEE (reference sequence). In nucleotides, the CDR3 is TGTGCCAGCAGCCGAGGGGTTGCTGGAAACACCATATATTTT. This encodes CASSRGVAGNTIYF.

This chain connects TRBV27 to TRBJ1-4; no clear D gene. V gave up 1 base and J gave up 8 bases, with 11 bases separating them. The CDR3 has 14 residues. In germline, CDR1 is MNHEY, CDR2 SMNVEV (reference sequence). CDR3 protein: CASSLYPEKEKLFF. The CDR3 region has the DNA TGTGCCAGCAGTTTATACCCGGAAAAGGAAAAACTGTTTTTT.

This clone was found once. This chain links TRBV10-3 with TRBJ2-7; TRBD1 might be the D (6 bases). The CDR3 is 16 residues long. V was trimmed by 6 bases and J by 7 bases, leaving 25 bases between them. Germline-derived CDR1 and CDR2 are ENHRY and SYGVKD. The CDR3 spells CAISSQGGGALGEQYF. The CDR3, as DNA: TGTGCCATCAGCTCCCAAGGTGGGGGCGCTTTGGGGGAGCAGTACTTC.

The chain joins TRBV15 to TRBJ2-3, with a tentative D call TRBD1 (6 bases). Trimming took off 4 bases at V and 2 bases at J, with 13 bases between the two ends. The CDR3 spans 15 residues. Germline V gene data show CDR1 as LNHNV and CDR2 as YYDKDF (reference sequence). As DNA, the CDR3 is TGTGCCACCAGCACCCCCTCAGGGGCCACAGATACGCAGTATTTT. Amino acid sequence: CATSTPSGATDTQYF.

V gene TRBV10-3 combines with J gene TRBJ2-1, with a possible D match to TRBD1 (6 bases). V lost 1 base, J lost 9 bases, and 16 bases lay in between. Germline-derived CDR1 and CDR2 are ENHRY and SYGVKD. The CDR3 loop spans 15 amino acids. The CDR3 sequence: CAISELQGRRGEQFF. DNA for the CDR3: TGTGCCATCAGTGAGTTACAGGGACGACGGGGTGAGCAGTTCTTC.

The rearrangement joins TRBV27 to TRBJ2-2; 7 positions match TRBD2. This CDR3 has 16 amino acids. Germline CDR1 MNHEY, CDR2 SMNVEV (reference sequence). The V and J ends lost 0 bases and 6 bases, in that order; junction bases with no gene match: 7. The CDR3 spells CASSLSAGVAAGELFF. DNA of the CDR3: TGTGCCAGCAGTTTATCGGCGGGAGTCGCGGCCGGGGAGCTGTTTTTT.

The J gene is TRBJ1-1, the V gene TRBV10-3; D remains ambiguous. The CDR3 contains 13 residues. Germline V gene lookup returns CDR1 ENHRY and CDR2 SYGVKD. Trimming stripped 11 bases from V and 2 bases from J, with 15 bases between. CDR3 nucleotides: TGTGCCTCCGAGGCACAAATAAACACTGAAGCTTTCTTT. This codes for CASEAQINTEAFF.

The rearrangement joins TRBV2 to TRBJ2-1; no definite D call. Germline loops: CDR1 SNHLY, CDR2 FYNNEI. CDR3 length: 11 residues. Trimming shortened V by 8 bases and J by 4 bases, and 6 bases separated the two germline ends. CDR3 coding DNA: TGTGCCAGCGGCGTTTACAATGAGCAGTTCTTC. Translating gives CASGVYNEQFF.

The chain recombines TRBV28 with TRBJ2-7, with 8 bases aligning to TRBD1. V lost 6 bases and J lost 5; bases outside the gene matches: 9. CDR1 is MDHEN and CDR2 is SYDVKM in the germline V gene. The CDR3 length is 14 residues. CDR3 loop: CASRTGQGTHEQYF. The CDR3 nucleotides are TGTGCCAGCAGAACAGGACAGGGCACCCACGAGCAGTACTTC.

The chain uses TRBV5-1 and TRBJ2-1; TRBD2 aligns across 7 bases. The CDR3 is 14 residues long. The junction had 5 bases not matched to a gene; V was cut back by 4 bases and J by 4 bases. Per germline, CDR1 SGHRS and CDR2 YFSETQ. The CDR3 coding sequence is TGCGCCAGCAGCCTTAGCGGGCCTTACAATGAGCAGTTCTTC. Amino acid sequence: CASSLSGPYNEQFF. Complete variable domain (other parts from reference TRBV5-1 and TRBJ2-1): KAGVTQTPRYLIKTRGQQVTLSCSPISGHRSVSWYQQTPGQGLQFLFEYFSETQRNKGNFPGRFSGRQFSNSRSEMNVSTLELGDSALYLCASSLSGPYNEQFFGPGTRLTVL.

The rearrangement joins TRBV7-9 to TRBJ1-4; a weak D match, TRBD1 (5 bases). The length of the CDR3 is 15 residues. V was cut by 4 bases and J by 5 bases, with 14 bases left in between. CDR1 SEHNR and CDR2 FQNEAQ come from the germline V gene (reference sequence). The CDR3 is CASSYPGDLNEKLFF. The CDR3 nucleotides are TGTGCCAGCAGCTACCCGGGGGACTTGAATGAAAAACTGTTTTTT.

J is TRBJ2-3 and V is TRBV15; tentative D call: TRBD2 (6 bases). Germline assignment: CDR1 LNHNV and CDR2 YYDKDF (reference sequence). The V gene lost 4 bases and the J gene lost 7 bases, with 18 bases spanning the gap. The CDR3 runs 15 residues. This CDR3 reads CATSMEWGVSYTQYF. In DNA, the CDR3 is TGTGCCACCAGCATGGAATGGGGGGTTTCTTATACGCAGTATTTT.

The CDR3 DNA reads TGTGCCAGTAGTACCCGGGACAGGGGAGAGATGAGCGGCTACACCTTC. Translating gives CASSTRDRGEMSGYTF. The chain combines TRBV19 with TRBJ1-2; 10 bases are a match to TRBD1. With V trimmed by 4 bases and J by 8 bases, 13 bases remained unmatched. There are 16 residues in the CDR3. Germline assignment: CDR1 LNHDA and CDR2 SQIVND (reference sequence).

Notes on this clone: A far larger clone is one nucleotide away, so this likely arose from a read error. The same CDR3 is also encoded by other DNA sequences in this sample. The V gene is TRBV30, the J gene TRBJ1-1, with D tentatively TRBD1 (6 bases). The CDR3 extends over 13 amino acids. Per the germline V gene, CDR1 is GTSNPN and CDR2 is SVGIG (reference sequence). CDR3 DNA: TGTGCCTGGAGTCTTCAGGGGTACCCTGAAGCCTTCTTT. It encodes CAWSLQGYPEAFF.

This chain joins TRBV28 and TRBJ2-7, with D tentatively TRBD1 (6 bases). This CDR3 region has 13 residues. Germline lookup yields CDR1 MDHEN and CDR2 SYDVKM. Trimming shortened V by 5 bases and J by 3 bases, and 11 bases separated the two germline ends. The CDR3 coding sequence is TGTGCCAGCAGTCCGGGACATATCTACGAGCAGTACTTC. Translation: CASSPGHIYEQYF.

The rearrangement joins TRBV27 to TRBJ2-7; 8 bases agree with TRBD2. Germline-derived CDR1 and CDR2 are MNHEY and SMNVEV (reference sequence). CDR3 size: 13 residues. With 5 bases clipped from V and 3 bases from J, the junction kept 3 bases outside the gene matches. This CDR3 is CASSTSGGYEQYF. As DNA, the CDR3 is TGTGCCAGCAGTACTAGCGGAGGCTACGAGCAGTACTTC.

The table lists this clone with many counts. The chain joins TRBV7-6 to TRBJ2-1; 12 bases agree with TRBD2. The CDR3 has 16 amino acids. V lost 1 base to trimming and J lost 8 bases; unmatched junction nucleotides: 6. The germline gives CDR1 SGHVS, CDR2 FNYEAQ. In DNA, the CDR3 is TGTGCCAGCAGCTTAGGACCCACTAGCGGGAGGTATGAGCAGTTCTTC. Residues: CASSLGPTSGRYEQFF.

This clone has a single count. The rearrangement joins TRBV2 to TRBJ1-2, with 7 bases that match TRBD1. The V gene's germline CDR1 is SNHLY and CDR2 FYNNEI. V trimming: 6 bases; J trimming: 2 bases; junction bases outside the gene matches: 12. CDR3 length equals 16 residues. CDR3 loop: CASSRASGGKNYGYTF. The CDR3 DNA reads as TGTGCCAGCAGCCGAGCTTCAGGGGGAAAAAACTATGGCTACACCTTC.

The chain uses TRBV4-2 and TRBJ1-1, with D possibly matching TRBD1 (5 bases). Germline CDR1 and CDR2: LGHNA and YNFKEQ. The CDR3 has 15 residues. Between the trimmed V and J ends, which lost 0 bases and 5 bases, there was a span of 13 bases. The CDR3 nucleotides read TGTGCCAGCAGCCAAGATTTGGAGGGGTATACTGAAGCTTTCTTT. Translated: CASSQDLEGYTEAFF.

CDR3 DNA sequence: TGTGCCAGCAGCTCGGGCCCGAGGGAGACCCAGTACTTC. It codes for CASSSGPRETQYF. This rearrangement joins TRBV7-2 to TRBJ2-5; D gene unclear. Trimming cost V 4 bases and J 5 bases, with 11 bases left between them. The CDR3 runs 13 residues. The germline V gene has CDR1 SGHTA and CDR2 FQGNSA.

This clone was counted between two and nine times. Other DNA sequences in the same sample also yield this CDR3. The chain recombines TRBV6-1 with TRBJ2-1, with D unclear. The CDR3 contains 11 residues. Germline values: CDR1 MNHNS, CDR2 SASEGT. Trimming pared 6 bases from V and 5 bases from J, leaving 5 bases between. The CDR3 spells CASSRNNEQFF. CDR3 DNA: TGTGCCAGCAGCAGGAACAATGAGCAGTTCTTC.

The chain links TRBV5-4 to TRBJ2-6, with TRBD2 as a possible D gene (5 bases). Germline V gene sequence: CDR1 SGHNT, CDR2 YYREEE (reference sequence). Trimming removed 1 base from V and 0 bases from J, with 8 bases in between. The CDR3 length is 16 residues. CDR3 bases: TGTGCCAGCAGCTTGTCCGGGAACTCTGGGGCCAACGTCCTGACTTTC. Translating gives CASSLSGNSGANVLTF. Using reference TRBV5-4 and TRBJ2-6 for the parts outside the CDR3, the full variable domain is ETGVTQSPTHLIKTRGQQVTLRCSSQSGHNTVSWYQQALGQGPQFIFQYYREEENGRGNFPPRFSGLQFPNYSSELNVNALELDDSALYLCASSLSGNSGANVLTFGAGSRLTVL.

DNA for the CDR3: TGTGCCAGCAGTGGACGGGGGGTCGGACGCACTGAAGCTTTCTTT. Amino acids: CASSGRGVGRTEAFF. The chain joins TRBV2 to TRBJ1-1; D might be TRBD1 (5 bases). CDR1 is SNHLY, CDR2 FYNNEI, per germline. The CDR3 consists of 15 residues. The V end lost 4 bases, the J end lost 4 bases, and 16 bases lay between the germline ends.

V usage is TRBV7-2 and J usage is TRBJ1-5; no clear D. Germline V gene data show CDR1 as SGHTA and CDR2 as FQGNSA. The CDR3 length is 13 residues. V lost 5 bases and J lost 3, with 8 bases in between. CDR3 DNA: TGTGCCAGCAGCCCTCGAGTCAATCAGCCCCAGCATTTT. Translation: CASSPRVNQPQHF. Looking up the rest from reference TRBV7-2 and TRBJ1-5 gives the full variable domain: GAGVSQSPSNKVTEKGKDVELRCDPISGHTALYWYRQSLGQGLEFLIYFQGNSAPDKSGLPSDRFSAERTGGSVSTLTIQRTQQEDSAVYLCASSPRVNQPQHFGDGTRLSIL.